The rows below give T cell receptor beta chains drawn from one sample of a study of blood T cell repertoires in COVID-19. This table comes from immunoSEQ multiplex PCR, and its TCRdb copy is limited to in-frame clones, with some not included. This sample has about 180,000 clones, with roughly nine tenths found just once. The specimen sequenced was peripheral blood. The receptor source for this set is a man between 18 and 29 years old who had recovered from COVID-19. The CDR3 runs from the conserved cysteine through the conserved F or W. The D gene is left open where the match is weak. Clone size appears in some rows only: once, few, many, or a class for an expanded clone.

D gene,CDR3 length,V gene,J gene,clone size,CDR3 DNA,CDR3 protein
TRBD1,14,TRBV27,TRBJ1-5,-,TGTGCCAGCAGCATACAGGGGGGCAATCAGCCCCAGCATTTT,CASSIQGGNQPQHF
-,15,TRBV9,TRBJ1-1,-,TGTGCCAGCAGCGGCAACCTAGGGGGGAACACTGAAGCTTTCTTT,CASSGNLGGNTEAFF
-,16,TRBV6-5,TRBJ1-6,few,TGTGCCAGCAGTTACGGGGCGCGAAGGGGATTTTCACCCCTCCACTTT,CASSYGARRGFSPLHF
-,13,TRBV20-1,TRBJ1-4,-,TGCAGTGCTAGTTACGGGATTAATGAAAAACTGTTTTTT,CSASYGINEKLFF
-,15,TRBV2,TRBJ2-3,-,TGTGCCAGCAGTACCACCGGGACTTACACAGATACGCAGTATTTT,CASSTTGTYTDTQYF
TRBD1,15,TRBV28,TRBJ2-5,-,TGTGCCAGCAGTCTAACAGGGGGCAGCGGAGAGACCCAGTACTTC,CASSLTGGSGETQYF
TRBD1,15,TRBV9,TRBJ2-3,-,TGTGCCAGCAGCAAACGGGACAGGGGTACAGATACGCAGTATTTT,CASSKRDRGTDTQYF
TRBD1,15,TRBV7-2,TRBJ1-1,-,TGTGCCAGCAGCCCTCGTGGGACAGCGAACACTGAAGCTTTCTTT,CASSPRGTANTEAFF
TRBD2,13,TRBV10-3,TRBJ2-4,-,TGTGCCATCAGTGAACTAGCGGAAAACATTCAGTACTTC,CAISELAENIQYF
-,14,TRBV5-1,TRBJ1-4,-,TGCGCCAGCAGCTTGGTGGCAGCTAATGAAAAACTGTTTTTT,CASSLVAANEKLFF
TRBD1,15,TRBV9,TRBJ2-5,-,TGTGCCAGCAGCGTAGGTGGACAGGGGTCAGAGACCCAGTACTTC,CASSVGGQGSETQYF
-,14,TRBV10-3,TRBJ2-7,-,TGTGCCATCAGTGAGTCGATAGTGACTCCCGAGCAGTACTTC,CAISESIVTPEQYF
-,16,TRBV27,TRBJ2-4,-,TGTGCCAGCAGTTTAAGGTGGGCAGAAACCAAAAACATTCAGTACTTC,CASSLRWAETKNIQYF
TRBD1,13,TRBV6-2/TRBV6-3,TRBJ2-7,-,TGTGCCAGCGGCCGGGACAGGGTGCGAGAGCAGTACTTC,CASGRDRVREQYF
TRBD2,18,TRBV5-5,TRBJ2-2,few,TGTGCCAGCAGCAGGGGCGTTTTTTTCGCGGGAGGCACCGGGGAGCTGTTTTTT,CASSRGVFFAGGTGELFF
TRBD1,13,TRBV12-3/TRBV12-4,TRBJ2-1,once,TGTGCCAGCAGTTATACAGGGGGGAGGGAGCAGTTCTTC,CASSYTGGREQFF
TRBD2,15,TRBV7-2,TRBJ2-3,-,TGTGCCAGCAGCTCCGCCGGGACTAGGGCAGATACGCAGTATTTT,CASSSAGTRADTQYF
-,15,TRBV6-5,TRBJ1-1,-,TGTGCCAGCAGTTACTCTCGATGGCTGAACACTGAAGCTTTCTTT,CASSYSRWLNTEAFF
-,13,TRBV6-6,TRBJ1-5,once,TGTGCCAGCAGTTCGGGTAGCAATCAGCCCCAGCATTTT,CASSSGSNQPQHF
TRBD1,14,TRBV5-4,TRBJ2-7,few,TGTGCCAGCACCTCCGGGACAGAACTCCACGAGCAGTACTTC,CASTSGTELHEQYF
-,16,TRBV6-5,TRBJ1-1,-,TGTGCCAGCAGTTCCCCGACAGCCCAAAGGGGTTACGAAGCTTTCTTT,CASSSPTAQRGYEAFF
-,14,TRBV27,TRBJ1-6,many,TGTGCCAGCAGTTCCCGGGACAATAATTCACCCCTCCACTTT,CASSSRDNNSPLHF
-,15,TRBV11-2,TRBJ2-1,-,TGTGCCAGCAGCTTAGTGTCGGGAAGTTACAATGAGCAGTTCTTC,CASSLVSGSYNEQFF
TRBD2,15,TRBV28,TRBJ2-1,-,TGTGCCAGCAGTGAGCCCGGGACTAGTGGCGATGAGCAGTTCTTC,CASSEPGTSGDEQFF
-,17,TRBV4-3,TRBJ2-1,-,TGCGCCAGCAGCCAAGATAGCAGCCCGTCCGGATCCAATGAGCAGTTCTTC,CASSQDSSPSGSNEQFF
-,13,TRBV7-9,TRBJ2-3,-,TGTGCCAGCAGCTCTCTGGCTCGGGTTACGCAGTATTTT,CASSSLARVTQYF
-,14,TRBV27,TRBJ1-6,-,TGTGCCAGCAGTAGCAGGGGTTTTAATTCACCCCTCCACTTT,CASSSRGFNSPLHF
TRBD2,17,TRBV27,TRBJ2-1,-,TGTGCCAGCAGTCCCCGCCTCTCTAGCGGCTCCTACAATGAGCAGTTCTTC,CASSPRLSSGSYNEQFF
TRBD1,16,TRBV4-1,TRBJ1-2,-,TGCGCCAGCAGCCAAGGTGGGACAGGCCGTTACTATGGCTACACCTTC,CASSQGGTGRYYGYTF
TRBD2,14,TRBV20-1,TRBJ2-7,-,TGCAGTGCCAGTAGGCCTAGCGGATCCTACGAGCAGTACTTC,CSASRPSGSYEQYF
TRBD1,16,TRBV7-8,TRBJ2-7,-,TGTGCCAGCAGCTCTATTGGACAGGGATTATCCTACGAGCAGTACTTC,CASSSIGQGLSYEQYF
-,15,TRBV6-5,TRBJ1-3,-,TGTGCCAGCAGGATGACAGTGTTCTCTGGAAACACCATATATTTT,CASRMTVFSGNTIYF
TRBD1,12,TRBV6-6,TRBJ1-2,-,TGTGCCAGCACCGGACAGGGCTATGGCTACACCTTC,CASTGQGYGYTF
-,13,TRBV3-1/TRBV3-2,TRBJ1-1,-,TGTGCCAGCAGCCAAGAGTGGGGGGCTGAAGCTTTCTTT,CASSQEWGAEAFF
-,14,TRBV6-6,TRBJ2-7,few,TGTGCCAGCAGTTACTCACAGGGCATGGACAAGCAGTACTTC,CASSYSQGMDKQYF
TRBD2,18,TRBV5-4,TRBJ2-1,-,TGTGCCAGCAGCCAGGGGACTAGCGGGATAATCTCCTACAATGAGCAGTTCTTC,CASSQGTSGIISYNEQFF
-,14,TRBV5-1,TRBJ2-3,-,TGCGCCAGCAGCCGCGACAGGAGCACAGATACGCAGTATTTT,CASSRDRSTDTQYF
-,15,TRBV9,TRBJ2-5,-,TGTGCCAGCAGCGTAGGAGCGACAGTTCAAGAGACCCAGTACTTC,CASSVGATVQETQYF
TRBD1,17,TRBV7-2,TRBJ2-6,once,TGTGCCAGCAGCAAACAGGGGGAAATCTCTGGGGCCAACGTCCTGACTTTC,CASSKQGEISGANVLTF
-,15,TRBV5-4,TRBJ1-4,-,TGTGCCAGCAGCTTGGAGGGCGGGGCTAATGAAAAACTGTTTTTT,CASSLEGGANEKLFF
TRBD1,13,TRBV30,TRBJ2-1,few,TGTGCCTGGAGGGAACAGGGGGAGCATGAGCAGTTCTTC,CAWREQGEHEQFF
-,12,TRBV30,TRBJ1-6,-,TGTGCCTGGAGAACGGTCTACTCACCCCTCCACTTT,CAWRTVYSPLHF
-,13,TRBV24-1,TRBJ2-1,once,TGTGCCACCAACCCTGGAGGGTTAAGTGAGCAGTTCTTC,CATNPGGLSEQFF
TRBD2,15,TRBV6-2/TRBV6-3,TRBJ2-7,-,TGTGCCAGCAGTCTCCCTAGCGGGAGGTACTACGAGCAGTACTTC,CASSLPSGRYYEQYF
TRBD1,15,TRBV19,TRBJ2-7,-,TGTGCCAGTAGTACAAACAGGGGCAACCCCTACGAGCAGTACTTC,CASSTNRGNPYEQYF
-,14,TRBV5-7,TRBJ1-6,few,TGTGCCAGCTCACAGGGTAGGGCCAATTCACCCCTCCACTTT,CASSQGRANSPLHF
-,14,TRBV18,TRBJ2-5,-,TGTGCCAGCTCACCCCGACACACTCAAGAGACCCAGTACTTC,CASSPRHTQETQYF
-,14,TRBV7-9,TRBJ1-6,-,TGTGCCAGCAGTCTCGGGGACAACAATTCACCCCTCCACTTT,CASSLGDNNSPLHF
-,15,TRBV15,TRBJ1-2,-,TGTGCCACCAGCAGAGAAGGGGGGGCCTCCTATGGCTACACCTTC,CATSREGGASYGYTF